The rows below give T cell receptor beta chains drawn from one sample of a study of blood T cell repertoires in COVID-19. Clones were sequenced by immunoSEQ multiplex PCR, and TCRdb holds only the in-frame ones, with some missing. The sample has about 230,000 clones, under 90% seen once. Sequencing used peripheral blood. Receptors originate from a man aged 50-59 years with COVID-19, enrolled during active disease. Both conserved end residues are part of each CDR3. The D gene is left open where the match is weak. Size values are once, few and many counts, or a class for expanded clones, and some rows have none.

clone_size: -; d_call: -; v_call: TRBV4-3; j_call: TRBJ2-7; cdr3_nt: TGCGCCAGCAGCCGAACAGGCTCCTACGAGCAGTACTTC; cdr3_aa: CASSRTGSYEQYF
clone_size: -; d_call: TRBD2; v_call: TRBV3-1/TRBV3-2; j_call: TRBJ2-2; cdr3_nt: TGTGCCAGCAGCCCAGAGGGGACTAGCGGGAGCACCGGGGAGCTGTTTTTT; cdr3_aa: CASSPEGTSGSTGELFF
clone_size: -; d_call: TRBD1; v_call: TRBV5-1; j_call: TRBJ1-6; cdr3_nt: TGCGCCAGCAGCGCGGGACAGATTAATTCACCCCTCCACTTT; cdr3_aa: CASSAGQINSPLHF
clone_size: -; d_call: -; v_call: TRBV14; j_call: TRBJ1-1; cdr3_nt: TGTGCCAGCAGCCAAGTTTATCGGAGCACTGAAGCTTTCTTT; cdr3_aa: CASSQVYRSTEAFF
clone_size: -; d_call: -; v_call: TRBV25-1; j_call: TRBJ1-2; cdr3_nt: TGTGCCAGCAGTGAGTCCGTCTATGGCTACACCTTC; cdr3_aa: CASSESVYGYTF
clone_size: -; d_call: -; v_call: TRBV4-1; j_call: TRBJ2-3; cdr3_nt: TGCGCCAGCAGCTACGCGAGGAGGGAGCAAGGAGATACGCAGTATTTT; cdr3_aa: CASSYARREQGDTQYF
clone_size: once; d_call: -; v_call: TRBV5-4; j_call: TRBJ1-2; cdr3_nt: TGTGCCAGCAGCTTTCAGGGGCAGAACTATGGCTACACCTTC; cdr3_aa: CASSFQGQNYGYTF
clone_size: -; d_call: -; v_call: TRBV7-9; j_call: TRBJ2-7; cdr3_nt: TGTGCCAGCAGCCGCGACAGAATTAACTACGAGCAGTACTTC; cdr3_aa: CASSRDRINYEQYF
clone_size: -; d_call: TRBD2; v_call: TRBV5-1; j_call: TRBJ2-1; cdr3_nt: TGCGCCAGCAGCTCCCCCGCCCTAGCGGGGTTGGCTTGGGTTGAGCAGTTCTTC; cdr3_aa: CASSSPALAGLAWVEQFF
clone_size: -; d_call: TRBD1; v_call: TRBV6-5; j_call: TRBJ1-4; cdr3_nt: TGTGCCAGCAGTAGACAGGGGGGCAATGAAAAACTGTTTTTT; cdr3_aa: CASSRQGGNEKLFF
clone_size: few; d_call: -; v_call: TRBV7-2; j_call: TRBJ1-2; cdr3_nt: TGTGCCAGCAGCTTAGTTCGGTTTCGCCAAGACAGTCATTATGGCTACACCTTC; cdr3_aa: CASSLVRFRQDSHYGYTF
clone_size: -; d_call: TRBD1; v_call: TRBV6-6; j_call: TRBJ1-2; cdr3_nt: TGTGCCAGCAGACCGGAGACAGGGTCCGACTATGGCTACACCTTC; cdr3_aa: CASRPETGSDYGYTF
clone_size: few; d_call: -; v_call: TRBV6-5; j_call: TRBJ2-2; cdr3_nt: TGTGCCAGCAGTTACTCGAGATCCCACACCGGGGAGCTGTTTTTT; cdr3_aa: CASSYSRSHTGELFF